This T cell receptor (beta chain) was recorded in a study of blood T cells in healthy people across ages. With a J-beta primer mix and a sample-barcoded 5' primer, a second PCR ran roughly 6 to 11 cycles. Each CDR3 protein is one row after TCRdb ran MiXCR on the 5' RACE reads. The sample yields around 800,000 distinct CDR3 sequences, 60% to 80% seen once. V lost 6 bases, J lost 5 bases, and 11 bases lay in between. This CDR3 is built from 13 residues. In germline, CDR1 is MDHEN, CDR2 SYDVKM. The chain has TRBV28 and TRBJ2-1; no clear D gene. The sequence was collected from a man aged 25 to 40 in good health. Sequenced sample: blood. Written as DNA, the CDR3 is TGTGCCAGCAGCCAAGGGATTCACAATGAGCAGTTCTTC. This gives the protein CASSQGIHNEQFF.